Sequencing of this TCR beta chain was carried out in a study of T cell responses to AZD1222 COVID-19 vaccine. Study outcomes and limitations: Regions left unmutated in variants are reportedly the target of nearly half of spike-specific TCRs. Following two doses of AZD1222, Spike-specific TCR breadth and depth rose. Spike regions recognized by vaccine-associated CD4 TCRs spanned the protein, led by 160-218 and 743-854. Baseline seropositivity occurred in only 5 to 7 AZD1222 recipients.

The CDR3 spans 14 residues. V was pared by 7 bases and J by 6 bases, with 16 bases between. Germline values: CDR1 MNHNY, CDR2 SVGAGI (reference sequence). Worth noting for this clone: Its antigen is unidentified.

TCRdb's table, derived via immunoSEQ multiplex PCR, lists solely in-frame clones and lacks some. This table holds under 150,000 clones, roughly 92% found once. V gene TRBV6-6 combines with J gene TRBJ1-5; D might be TRBD1 (5 bases). The receptor comes from an adult in good health. Sequencing was performed on peripheral blood, taken on day 0 of AZD1222 vaccination. The CDR3 nucleotides read TGTGCCAGCACCTTCGCGCCAGGGATTCAGCCCCAGCATTTT. This codes for CASTFAPGIQPQHF.